These T cell receptor beta chains were read from a single sample in a study of blood T cell repertoires in COVID-19. Some clones are missing from TCRdb's copy, which holds only in-frame ones; the method was immunoSEQ multiplex PCR. The sample consists of about 140,000 clones, roughly 86% of them appearing once. The specimen sequenced was peripheral blood. The origin of the receptors is a man aged 70-80 years with acute or convalescent COVID-19. CDR3s include the opening cysteine and the closing phenylalanine or tryptophan. Fields, in order: D gene, J gene, clone size, V gene, CDR3 DNA, CDR3 protein. D genes are given only for firm matches. Expanded clones get a size class; other rows say once, few or many, or leave the size out.

-	TRBJ2-1	-	TRBV5-4	TGTGCCAGCAGCCCAGGGGGCGGGGGCCAAGACAATGAGCAGTTCTTC	CASSPGGGGQDNEQFF
-	TRBJ2-1	-	TRBV6-6	TGTGCCAGCAGTGGGGGACTTTTATTATCCTACAATGAGCAGTTCTTC	CASSGGLLLSYNEQFF
TRBD2	TRBJ2-1	-	TRBV7-2	TGTGCCAGCAGCAACAGGACTAGCGCCTACAATGAGCAGTTCTTC	CASSNRTSAYNEQFF
-	TRBJ2-1	-	TRBV19	TGTGCCAGTAGTATAGAGAAAAGCACCTTACAGGGCAATGAGCAGTTCTTC	CASSIEKSTLQGNEQFF
TRBD1	TRBJ1-3	-	TRBV25-1	TGTGCCAGCACCGGGACAGCGGCCCCCCGTTGGAACACCATATATTTT	CASTGTAAPRWNTIYF
TRBD1	TRBJ1-1	-	TRBV28	TGTGCCAGCAGTGGCGGTGACAGGGTGAAAACTGAAGCTTTCTTT	CASSGGDRVKTEAFF
-	TRBJ1-2	-	TRBV19	TGTGCCAGTATGTTTGATGGAGGGCAGGGCTACACCTTC	CASMFDGGQGYTF
TRBD1	TRBJ1-4	-	TRBV9	TGTGCCAGCAGCGTAGAAGGGGACAGTAATGAAAAACTGTTTTTT	CASSVEGDSNEKLFF
TRBD2	TRBJ2-3	-	TRBV10-3	TGTGCCATCAAGAGTCCTAGCGGGGCTTCCACGGGACACACAGATACGCAGTATTTT	CAIKSPSGASTGHTDTQYF
TRBD1	TRBJ2-7	-	TRBV2	TGTGCCAGCATTCCCAGACAGGGACCCTACGAGCAGTACTTC	CASIPRQGPYEQYF
-	TRBJ1-4	-	TRBV2	TGTGCCAGCAGTCCGTCGGGGGAAAAACTGTTTTTT	CASSPSGEKLFF
-	TRBJ1-6	-	TRBV5-6	TGTGCCAGCAGCTTGGAGTCGGGGAGTTCGGGGTCACCCCTCCACTTT	CASSLESGSSGSPLHF
TRBD1	TRBJ1-3	-	TRBV19	TGTGCCAGTAGTCTCCGGACAGGGAACGCCGGAAACACCATATATTTT	CASSLRTGNAGNTIYF
-	TRBJ2-7	-	TRBV11-2	TGTGCCAGCACCCCGACCAGGGTCAGGATAAACGAGCAGTACTTC	CASTPTRVRINEQYF
-	TRBJ2-2	-	TRBV11-3	TGTGCCAGCAGCTTAGAACTAGGAGGGGAGCTGTTTTTT	CASSLELGGELFF
-	TRBJ2-3	-	TRBV9	TGTGCCAGCAGCGCCTCCCCCGGCACAGATACGCAGTATTTT	CASSASPGTDTQYF
TRBD1	TRBJ1-1	-	TRBV5-1	TGCGCCAGCAGCTCTACAGGGGGCCGACACACTGAAGCTTTCTTT	CASSSTGGRHTEAFF
TRBD2	TRBJ2-7	-	TRBV2	TGTGCCAGCGGATGGGACTATCGTTACGAGCAGTACTTC	CASGWDYRYEQYF
TRBD1	TRBJ2-7	-	TRBV7-9	TGTGCCAGCAGCGGGACAGGGTACGAGCAGTACTTC	CASSGTGYEQYF
-	TRBJ1-5	-	TRBV5-8	TGTGCCAGCAGCCTCCCGTTGGGCCATCAGCCCCAGCATTTT	CASSLPLGHQPQHF
-	TRBJ2-1	-	TRBV27	TGTGCCAGCAGTTTACGTGGGGGCGGGAGCGGGCTACCGAGCTCCTACAATGAGCAGTTCTTC	CASSLRGGGSGLPSSYNEQFF
-	TRBJ2-3	few	TRBV19	TGTGCCAGTAGGGGAGGCACAGATACGCAGTATTTT	CASRGGTDTQYF
-	TRBJ1-1	-	TRBV6-5	TGTGCCAGCAGCTTATATCAACAGGTAGAGGCTTTCTTT	CASSLYQQVEAFF
-	TRBJ1-2	few	TRBV18	TGTGCCAGCTCACCTATAACAGGGTTTACCACACCCGGTGGCTACACCTTC	CASSPITGFTTPGGYTF
-	TRBJ2-6	-	TRBV18	TGTGCCAGCTTAGAGGTGAATGGGGCCAACGTCCTGACTTTC	CASLEVNGANVLTF
-	TRBJ1-4	-	TRBV3-1/TRBV3-2	TGTGCCAGCAGCCAAGGAGGACAGCCAAGGGGAGAAAAACTGTTTTTT	CASSQGGQPRGEKLFF
-	TRBJ2-2	-	TRBV11-2	TGTGCCAGCAGCTCGAGGGGGGGGCAGAGCACCGGGGAGCTGTTTTTT	CASSSRGGQSTGELFF
TRBD2	TRBJ2-7	-	TRBV7-2	TGTGCCAGCAGCCCAATCGCGGGAGGGAACTACGAGCAGTACTTC	CASSPIAGGNYEQYF
-	TRBJ1-1	-	TRBV28	TGTGCCAGCCTCTTCCGACAGAACACTGAAGCTTTCTTT	CASLFRQNTEAFF
TRBD1	TRBJ1-4	-	TRBV5-1	TGCGCCAGCAGACTAGGACAGGTACTAGCAACTAATGAAAAACTGTTTTTT	CASRLGQVLATNEKLFF
TRBD2	TRBJ2-5	-	TRBV19	TGTGCCAGTAGCCCACTAGCGGGGGGATTCGAGGAGACCCAGTACTTC	CASSPLAGGFEETQYF
TRBD1	TRBJ1-3	-	TRBV9	TGTGCCAGCAGCGACCAAGTACAGGGGATAGCTGGAAACACCATATATTTT	CASSDQVQGIAGNTIYF
-	TRBJ2-1	-	TRBV21-1	TGTGCCAGCAGCAAAGGGCAGGGACTTCGTTCGTTCGACAATGAGCAGTTCTTC	CASSKGQGLRSFDNEQFF
TRBD1	TRBJ1-2	-	TRBV7-2	TGTGCCAGCAGCTTGAACCGGGACAGGGGGCCATCCTCCTATGGCTACACCTTC	CASSLNRDRGPSSYGYTF
TRBD1	TRBJ2-5	-	TRBV5-4	TGTGCCAGCAGCTTTACGGGACAGCAAGAGACCCAGTACTTC	CASSFTGQQETQYF